These 32 T cell receptor beta chains came from one sample sequenced in a study of T cell responses to AZD1222 COVID-19 vaccine. The repertoire was sequenced with immunoSEQ multiplex PCR; TCRdb's copy has only in-frame clones and lacks some. This table has around 130,000 clones, 90% appearing once. Source: peripheral blood, taken 28 days after the second dose of the MenACWY control vaccine. Receptors originate from an adult who received the MenACWY meningococcal vaccine as a control.

The chain carries TRBV10-3 and TRBJ2-1, with D possibly being TRBD2 (6 bases). Trimming stripped 5 bases from V and 7 bases from J, with 12 bases between. The CDR3 is 13 amino acids. The germline CDR1 and CDR2 sequences are ENHRY and SYGVKD. The chain's CDR3 is CAISLGGQNEQFF. The CDR3, as DNA: TGTGCCATCAGTCTGGGAGGTCAGAATGAGCAGTTCTTC.

V usage is TRBV5-5 and J usage is TRBJ1-1; D call uncertain. Looked up from germline, CDR1 is SGHKS and CDR2 is YYEKEE (reference sequence). V lost 0 bases and J lost 0, with 6 bases in between. This CDR3 has 14 amino acids. The CDR3: CASSLASMNTEAFF. In DNA form, the CDR3 reads TGTGCCAGCAGCTTGGCCAGCATGAACACTGAAGCTTTCTTT.

This rearrangement joins TRBV5-1 to TRBJ2-5; D gene ambiguous. Germline CDR1 and CDR2: SGHRS and YFSETQ. The CDR3 loop spans 14 amino acids. The ends were cut back, 0 bases at V and 3 bases at J, with 9 bases in the middle. The CDR3 loop is CASSLAGGKETQYF. DNA for the CDR3: TGCGCCAGCAGCTTGGCAGGTGGGAAAGAGACCCAGTACTTC.

This clone has just one count. The chain links TRBV4-2 to TRBJ2-5; 7 positions agree with TRBD1. The CDR3 totals 16 residues. J gave up 0 bases and V 4 bases, and 8 bases lay outside the gene matches. Germline-derived CDR1 and CDR2 are LGHNA and YNFKEQ. Here the CDR3 DNA reads TGTGCCAGCAGCCCCGGTCCTCAGGGGGACCAAGAGACCCAGTACTTC. Translating gives CASSPGPQGDQETQYF.

The CDR3 coding sequence is TGCGCCAGCAGTTATGACAGGGGCCCCTACGAGCAGTACGTC. This translates into CASSYDRGPYEQYV. This chain links TRBV10-2 with TRBJ2-7, with 8 bases lining up with TRBD1. CDR1 and CDR2 (germline): WSHSY, SAAADI. The CDR3 contains 14 residues. J gave up 2 bases and V 5 bases, and 5 bases lay outside the gene matches.

The chain couples TRBV6-5 to TRBJ1-6; no clear D. Trimming removed 2 bases from V and 0 bases from J, with 5 bases in between. Germline CDR1 MNHEY, CDR2 SVGAGI. There are 15 residues in the CDR3. CDR3 loop: CASSYMSSYNSPLHF. The CDR3 nucleotides are TGTGCCAGCAGTTACATGAGCTCCTATAATTCACCCCTCCACTTT.

The chain has TRBV25-1 and TRBJ2-2; TRBD2 might be the D (5 bases). The ends were cut back, 4 bases at V and 8 bases at J, with 17 bases in the middle. The length of the CDR3 is 15 residues. Germline V lookup: CDR1 MGHDK, CDR2 SYGVNS. The CDR3 DNA reads TGTGCCAGCAGTGGGACCATACTAGTCGGTGGGGAGCTGTTTTTT. Its protein is CASSGTILVGGELFF. The variable domain in full, completed from reference TRBV25-1 and TRBJ2-2, reads EADIYQTPRYLVIGTGKKITLECSQTMGHDKMYWYQQDPGMELHLIHYSYGVNSTEKGDLSSESTVSRIRTEHFPLTLESARPSHTSQYLCASSGTILVGGELFFGEGSRLTVL.

This clone was detected once. The genes are TRBV20-1 and TRBJ2-1, with D unresolved. CDR3 size: 11 residues. Germline CDR1 and CDR2: DFQATT and SNEGSKA (reference sequence). The V end lost 7 bases, the J end lost 4 bases, and 8 bases lay between the germline ends. In nucleotides, the CDR3 is TGCAGTGTCTGGGCATACAATGAGCAGTTCTTC. The encoded protein is CSVWAYNEQFF.

The chain recombines TRBV27 with TRBJ2-7; maybe TRBD1 (5 bases). V gave up 0 bases and J gave up 4 bases, with 13 bases separating them. This CDR3 contains 15 residues. The germline gives CDR1 MNHEY, CDR2 SMNVEV (reference sequence). CDR3 DNA: TGTGCCAGCAGTTTATCCCCAGGGTTCCTATACGAGCAGTACGTC. It yields the protein CASSLSPGFLYEQYV.

The V gene is TRBV27, the J gene TRBJ1-3, with unresolved D. The CDR3 is 12 amino acids. The germline CDR1 and CDR2 sequences are MNHEY and SMNVEV (reference sequence). Deletions cut 5 bases from V and 6 bases from J, with 8 bases between. The CDR3 protein is CASSLHVNTIYF. CDR3 nucleotide sequence: TGTGCCAGCAGTCTCCACGTAAACACCATATATTTT.

This clone was found a few times. This chain links TRBV9 with TRBJ1-1; D remains ambiguous. The CDR3 spans 13 residues. V dropped 3 bases and J dropped 3 bases, with 9 bases sitting between them. Germline V gives CDR1 SGDLS, CDR2 YYNGEE. The CDR3 DNA follows: TGTGCCAGCAGCGCCCCTGCGGACACTGAAGCTTTCTTT. It codes for CASSAPADTEAFF. Full variable domain (missing parts from reference TRBV9 and TRBJ1-1): DSGVTQTPKHLITATGQRVTLRCSPRSGDLSVYWYQQSLDQGLQFLIQYYNGEERAKGNILERFSAQQFPDLHSELNLSSLELGDSALYFCASSAPADTEAFFGQGTRLTVV.

This clone appeared once. The CDR3 region is CASSTPGGAAQYF. The CDR3 region has the DNA TGCGCCAGCAGCACCCCAGGGGGCGCGGCGCAGTATTTT. V is TRBV5-1 and J is TRBJ2-3; 8 bases align to TRBD1. Germline trimming cut 4 bases from V and 10 bases from J; bases unmatched to any gene: 8. This CDR3 spans 13 amino acids. Germline V gene lookup returns CDR1 SGHRS and CDR2 YFSETQ.

This chain uses TRBV3-1 (or the pseudogene TRBV3-2) with TRBJ1-1, with TRBD1 identical over 8 bases. Germline-derived CDR1 and CDR2 are LGHDT and YNNKEL (reference sequence). V lost 0 bases to trimming and J lost 1 base; unmatched junction nucleotides: 4. The CDR3 has 16 amino acids. The CDR3 DNA sequence: TGTGCCAGCAGCCAAGATCCGGACAGGGCGAACACTGAAGCTTTCTTT. Translation gives CASSQDPDRANTEAFF.

This chain uses TRBV19 with TRBJ1-3; D remains ambiguous. Germline CDR1 is LNHDA and CDR2 is SQIVND (reference sequence). This CDR3 spans 16 amino acids. V was trimmed by 2 bases and J by 4 bases, leaving 15 bases between them. The CDR3 DNA reads as TGTGCCAGTAGTATAACGTCTCGGGGTGTAGGAAACACCATATATTTT. It specifies CASSITSRGVGNTIYF.

This chain joins TRBV23-1 and TRBJ1-2, with D unclear. TRBV23-1 is recorded as an ORF, its role being uncertain. Trimming cost V 0 bases and J 8 bases, with 16 bases left between them. The CDR3 has 15 residues. Here the CDR3 reads CASSQSGSTNGGYTF. CDR3 nucleotides: TGCGCCAGCAGTCAATCGGGCAGCACCAACGGGGGCTACACCTTC.

The V call is TRBV5-5, the J call TRBJ1-2; D is unresolved. The CDR3 loop spans 13 amino acids. Trimming took off 0 bases at V and 8 bases at J, with 11 bases between the two ends. Germline V gives CDR1 SGHKS, CDR2 YYEKEE (reference sequence). The CDR3 spells CASSLDRALGYTF. Written as DNA, the CDR3 is TGTGCCAGCAGCTTGGATCGGGCTTTAGGCTACACCTTC.

V usage is TRBV12-3 or TRBV12-4 and J usage is TRBJ2-7, with D possibly TRBD2 on 5 matching bases. The length of the CDR3 is 13 residues. V lost 2 bases and J 3 bases, leaving 8 bases between the germline ends. CDR3 bases: TGTGCCAGCAGTTTATCGAGCGGCTACGAGCAGTACTTC. Protein sequence: CASSLSSGYEQYF.

The rearrangement joins TRBV2 to TRBJ2-5, with TRBD1 matching over 11 bases. The V segment lost 3 bases and the J segment 5 bases; nucleotides outside the gene matches: 11. The CDR3 sequence is 17 residues long. Germline-derived CDR1 and CDR2 are SNHLY and FYNNEI. Written as DNA, the CDR3 is TGTGCCAGCAGTGATGACCTCCGGACAGGGGGCGGTGAGACCCAGTACTTC. This sequence encodes CASSDDLRTGGGETQYF. The entire variable domain, with the rest obtained from reference TRBV2 and TRBJ2-5, is as follows: EPEVTQTPSHQVTQMGQEVILRCVPISNHLYFYWYRQILGQKVEFLVSFYNNEISEKSEIFDDQFSVERPDGSNFTLKIRSTKLEDSAMYFCASSDDLRTGGGETQYFGPGTRLLVL.

The CDR3 loop reads CASSSAGALREQYV. As DNA, the CDR3 is TGTGCCAGCAGCTCGGCTGGCGCACTTCGCGAGCAGTACGTC. The chain is built from TRBV5-5 and TRBJ2-7; unclear D gene. In germline, CDR1 is SGHKS, CDR2 YYEKEE (reference sequence). This CDR3 spans 14 amino acids. Trimming cost V 3 bases and J 6 bases, with 16 bases left between them.

The rearrangement joins TRBV19 to TRBJ2-2; D is possibly TRBD1 (6 bases). This CDR3 region has 15 residues. Germline V lookup: CDR1 LNHDA, CDR2 SQIVND (reference sequence). V was clipped by 3 bases and J by 4 bases, with 12 bases between them. The chain's CDR3 is CASSIGQTLTGELFF. The CDR3 DNA reads TGTGCCAGTAGTATTGGACAGACGCTCACCGGGGAGCTGTTTTTT.

The chain couples TRBV6-5 to TRBJ1-4, with TRBD1 matching over 7 bases. The CDR3 is made up of 15 amino acids. The ends lost 0 bases at V and 8 bases at J; junction bases unmatched: 6. The germline CDR1 and CDR2 sequences are MNHEY and SVGAGI. CDR3 amino acids: CASSYSTGSSEKLFF. For the CDR3, the DNA is TGTGCCAGCAGTTACTCGACAGGGTCGAGCGAAAAACTGTTTTTT.

The genes are TRBV18 and TRBJ1-5, with D unclear. V was pared by 3 bases and J by 6 bases, with 6 bases between. This CDR3 is 12 amino acids long. Germline CDR1 reads KGHSH; CDR2 reads LQKENI. This CDR3 reads CASSPDGQPQHF. The CDR3 nucleotides read TGTGCCAGCTCACCGGACGGTCAGCCCCAGCATTTT. Together with reference TRBV18 and TRBJ1-5, the CDR3 gives the full variable domain: NAGVMQNPRHLVRRRGQEARLRCSPMKGHSHVYWYRQLPEEGLKFMVYLQKENIIDESGMPKERFSAEFPKEGPSILRIQQVVRGDSAAYFCASSPDGQPQHFGDGTRLSIL.

This rearrangement joins TRBV11-3 to TRBJ2-1; D is perhaps TRBD2 (5 bases). Germline V CDR1 and CDR2: SGHNT, YENEEA. The CDR3 has 13 amino acids. The germline V and J ends were trimmed by 1 base and 9 bases, with 10 bases remaining between them. In DNA form, the CDR3 reads TGTGCCAGCAGCTTAGGAGCGGTGACTGAGCAGTTCTTC. The encoded protein is CASSLGAVTEQFF.

The rearrangement links TRBV28 to TRBJ1-6; no firm D call. Trimming shortened V by 6 bases and J by 4 bases, and 16 bases separated the two germline ends. There are 16 residues in the CDR3. The germline gives CDR1 MDHEN, CDR2 SYDVKM. CDR3 nucleotides: TGTGCCAGCAGCGCACGGGGAGGCGGTTATAATTCACCCCTCCACTTT. It translates to CASSARGGGYNSPLHF.

The gene calls are TRBV5-4 and TRBJ1-1; 7 bases are shared with TRBD1. Germline V gene sequence: CDR1 SGHNT, CDR2 YYREEE (reference sequence). After removal of 4 bases from V and 3 bases from J, the junction contained 3 bases not matched to a gene. The CDR3 spans 13 residues. CDR3 coding DNA: TGTGCCAGCAGCCCGGACAGGTACACTGAAGCTTTCTTT. This sequence encodes CASSPDRYTEAFF.

The chain links TRBV14 to TRBJ2-7; TRBD2 agrees at 9 bases. Germline V gene data show CDR1 as SGHDN and CDR2 as FVKESK. Trimming removed 4 bases from V and 3 bases from J; junction bases left unmatched: 7. This CDR3 contains 15 residues. In DNA form, the CDR3 reads TGTGCCAGCAGCCCCCGACTAGCGGCCCACTACGAGCAGTACTTC. The encoded protein is CASSPRLAAHYEQYF.

V and J are TRBV28 and TRBJ1-1; unclear D gene. The CDR3 consists of 12 residues. Germline lookup yields CDR1 MDHEN and CDR2 SYDVKM. With 2 bases removed from V and 7 bases from J, the gap between germline ends came to 8 bases. The CDR3 region is CASSLGSYEAFF. CDR3 nucleotide sequence: TGTGCCAGCAGTTTAGGGTCCTATGAAGCTTTCTTT.

The V and J genes are TRBV15 and TRBJ2-2, with 9 bases lining up with TRBD2. Germline assignment: CDR1 LNHNV and CDR2 YYDKDF (reference sequence). The CDR3 length is 16 residues. The J segment lost 5 bases and the V segment lost 0 bases, leaving 4 bases of the junction unmatched. DNA of the CDR3: TGTGCCACCAGCAGAGATCCTAGCGGGACTACCGGGGAGCTGTTTTTT. It is translated as CATSRDPSGTTGELFF.

The V and J genes are TRBV6-6 and TRBJ2-3; TRBD2 might be the D (7 bases). The V gene's germline CDR1 is MNHNY and CDR2 SVGAGI (reference sequence). CDR3 length: 13 amino acids. Trimming removed 10 bases at V and 6 bases at J, with 17 bases between. This CDR3 is CAISGRGADTQYF. The CDR3 DNA sequence: TGTGCCATCTCGGGTCGGGGGGCGGATACGCAGTATTTT.

The V call is TRBV29-1, the J call TRBJ1-1; tentatively, D is TRBD1 (6 bases). The CDR3 has 13 residues. In germline, CDR1 is SQVTM, CDR2 ANQGSEA. V lost 1 base, J lost 1 base, and 7 bases lay in between. In DNA, the CDR3 is TGCAGCGTTGAAGCACAGGGGAACACTGAAGCTTTCTTT. Its protein product is CSVEAQGNTEAFF.

Here the CDR3 DNA reads TGTGCCAGCAGCTCCGGACAGGGCTACGAGCAGTACTTC. It codes for CASSSGQGYEQYF. The rearrangement joins TRBV11-3 to TRBJ2-7; the match to TRBD1 covers 8 bases. CDR3 length: 13 residues. The trim removed 4 bases at V and 3 bases at J, leaving 2 bases unmatched. Germline V gene data show CDR1 as SGHNT and CDR2 as YENEEA.

This chain links TRBV6-2 or TRBV6-3 with TRBJ2-1, with 7 bases fitting TRBD1. Trimming took 2 bases from V and 9 from J; bases not matched to a gene: 4. The germline V gene encodes CDR1 MNHEY and CDR2 SVGEGT. This CDR3 has 13 amino acids. The CDR3 sequence: CASSYQGVSEQFF. CDR3 DNA sequence: TGTGCCAGCAGTTACCAGGGGGTCAGTGAGCAGTTCTTC.